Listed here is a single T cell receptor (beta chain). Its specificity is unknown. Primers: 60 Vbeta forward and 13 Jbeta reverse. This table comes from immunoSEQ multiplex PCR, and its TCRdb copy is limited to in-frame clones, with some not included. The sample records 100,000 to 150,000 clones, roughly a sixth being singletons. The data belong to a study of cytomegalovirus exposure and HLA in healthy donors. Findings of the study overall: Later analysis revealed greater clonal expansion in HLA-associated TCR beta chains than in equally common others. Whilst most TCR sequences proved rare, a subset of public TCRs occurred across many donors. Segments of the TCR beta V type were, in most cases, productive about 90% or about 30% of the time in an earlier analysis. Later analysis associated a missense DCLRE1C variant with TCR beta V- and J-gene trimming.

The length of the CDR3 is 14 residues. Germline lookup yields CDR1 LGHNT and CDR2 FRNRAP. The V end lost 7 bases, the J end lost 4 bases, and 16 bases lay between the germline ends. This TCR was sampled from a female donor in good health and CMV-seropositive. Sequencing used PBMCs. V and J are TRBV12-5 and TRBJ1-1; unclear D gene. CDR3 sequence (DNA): TGTGCTAGTGCCCACCCCTTGAGTACCACTGAAGCTTTCTTT. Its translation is CASAHPLSTTEAFF.